These 18 T cell receptor beta chains came from one sample sequenced in a study of blood T cell repertoires in COVID-19 (dated by TCRdb to 2020 to 2022). Receptors were amplified or captured by the immunoSEQ multiplex PCR assay. What TCRdb holds here is the immuneACCESS table cut down to in-frame rearrangements. Part of the clones is not present; checked against another copy, under half of the missing clones reflect an unresolved V gene, and the others are unexplained. Counted in this sample were 150,000 or so clones; around 90% of them appeared once. Jointly, the top ten make up roughly 4% of the sample. The sequencing sample was made of PBMCs or T cells enriched from blood (not recorded which). The origin of the receptors is a middle-aged woman who had been exposed to COVID-19.

In nucleotides, the CDR3 is TGTGCCAGCTCACAGGGGAACACTGAAGCTTTCTTT. It codes for CASSQGNTEAFF. V usage is TRBV7-9 and J usage is TRBJ1-1; D is possibly TRBD1 (6 bases). V gave up 8 bases and J gave up 1 base, with 8 bases separating them. The CDR3 spans 12 residues. Germline V gene data show CDR1 as SEHNR and CDR2 as FQNEAQ (reference sequence). The complete variable domain, with remaining parts taken from reference TRBV7-9 and TRBJ1-1, reads DTGVSQNPRHKITKRGQNVTFRCDPISEHNRLYWYRQTLGQGPEFLTYFQNEAQLEKSRLLSDRFSAERPKGSFSTLEIQRTEQGDSAMYLCASSQGNTEAFFGQGTRLTVV.

V is TRBV2 and J is TRBJ1-5, with D possibly being TRBD1 (5 bases). Trimming took off 4 bases at V and 4 bases at J, with 11 bases between the two ends. The CDR3 runs to 14 residues. Germline values: CDR1 SNHLY, CDR2 FYNNEI. As DNA, the CDR3 is TGTGCCAGCAGTGGCGGGGCACGGAATCAGCCCCAGCATTTT. It translates to CASSGGARNQPQHF.

This sequence joins TRBV12-5 and TRBJ2-5, with TRBD1 identical over 12 bases. The CDR3 spans 16 residues. CDR1 LGHNT and CDR2 FRNRAP come from the germline V gene. V shed 1 base and J 5 bases; nucleotides not matched to a gene: 5. The CDR3 spells CASGLGDRGPGETQYF. The CDR3 coding sequence is TGTGCTAGTGGTTTGGGGGACAGGGGGCCCGGGGAGACCCAGTACTTC.

This chain uses TRBV5-4 with TRBJ2-1; possibly TRBD1 for D (6 bases). Trimming pared 4 bases from V and 8 bases from J, leaving 16 bases between. This CDR3 region has 14 residues. Germline V gene lookup returns CDR1 SGHNT and CDR2 YYREEE (reference sequence). CDR3: CASSQEQGSHEQFF. CDR3 bases: TGTGCCAGCAGCCAAGAACAGGGATCCCATGAGCAGTTCTTC.

This chain links TRBV27 with TRBJ2-5; maybe TRBD1 (5 bases). This CDR3 is 12 amino acids long. Trimming removed 8 bases from V and 5 bases from J, with 12 bases in between. Germline V lookup: CDR1 MNHEY, CDR2 SMNVEV (reference sequence). The CDR3 nucleotides read TGTGCCAGCGGCTTTAAGGGGGAGACCCAGTACTTC. It translates to CASGFKGETQYF.

The rearrangement joins TRBV9 to TRBJ2-3; maybe TRBD1 (6 bases). The V end was cut by 0 bases, the J end by 2 bases, with 13 bases between. The V gene's germline CDR1 is SGDLS and CDR2 YYNGEE. This CDR3 is 16 amino acids long. CDR3 loop: CASSVGYREPTDTQYF. The CDR3 DNA sequence: TGTGCCAGCAGCGTAGGGTACAGGGAGCCCACAGATACGCAGTATTTT.

V is TRBV5-1 and J is TRBJ2-1; possibly TRBD2 for D (6 bases). Germline V gene sequence: CDR1 SGHRS, CDR2 YFSETQ. Trimming left V 4 bases short and J 7 bases short, with 15 bases between. There are 14 residues in the CDR3. The CDR3 nucleotides are TGCGCCAGCAGCCCGTCCGGGAGTCGAAATGAGCAGTTCTTC. This encodes CASSPSGSRNEQFF. Full variable domain (rest looked up from reference TRBV5-1 and TRBJ2-1): KAGVTQTPRYLIKTRGQQVTLSCSPISGHRSVSWYQQTPGQGLQFLFEYFSETQRNKGNFPGRFSGRQFSNSRSEMNVSTLELGDSALYLCASSPSGSRNEQFFGPGTRLTVL.

The chain uses TRBV7-2 and TRBJ1-2; D might be TRBD1 (6 bases). The CDR3 consists of 15 residues. Germline CDR1 SGHTA, CDR2 FQGNSA. V was shortened by 4 bases and J by 8 bases, with 20 bases between the two germline ends. As DNA, the CDR3 is TGTGCCAGCAGCTCCACAGGGTTTGACCTCTTCGGCTACACCTTC. The encoded protein is CASSSTGFDLFGYTF.

The gene calls are TRBV7-2 and TRBJ1-3, with TRBD1 identical over 8 bases. Looked up from germline, CDR1 is SGHTA and CDR2 is FQGNSA. This CDR3 contains 15 residues. The V segment lost 5 bases and the J segment 4 bases; nucleotides outside the gene matches: 7. The CDR3 loop reads CASSVQTGDGNTIYF. As DNA, the CDR3 is TGTGCCAGCAGCGTCCAGACAGGGGACGGAAACACCATATATTTT.

The genes are TRBV7-2 and TRBJ2-1; 9 bases line up with TRBD2. J lost 14 bases, V lost 3 bases, and 5 bases had no gene match. CDR1 and CDR2 from the germline V gene are SGHTA and FQGNSA. This CDR3 has 12 residues. The DNA for the CDR3 is TGTGCCAGCAGCTTGCCAGCGGGAGGAGAGTTCTTC. Residues: CASSLPAGGEFF.

The V and J genes are TRBV6-5 and TRBJ2-7, with D possibly being TRBD1 (6 bases). Trimming stripped 4 bases from V and 2 bases from J, with 12 bases between. The CDR3 loop spans 14 amino acids. Per the germline V gene, CDR1 is MNHEY and CDR2 is SVGAGI. The CDR3 bases are TGTGCCAGCAGTTTTCAGGACAGTGCCTACGAGCAGTACTTC. Translated: CASSFQDSAYEQYF.

The genes are TRBV28 and TRBJ2-1; D may be TRBD2 (6 bases). Trimming left V 3 bases short and J 7 bases short, with 10 bases between. CDR3 length equals 13 residues. Germline V gene lookup returns CDR1 MDHEN and CDR2 SYDVKM. CDR3: CASSFRGSNEQFF. For the CDR3, the DNA is TGTGCCAGCAGTTTTCGGGGGAGTAATGAGCAGTTCTTC. The whole variable domain, remainder taken from reference TRBV28 and TRBJ2-1, is DVKVTQSSRYLVKRTGEKVFLECVQDMDHENMFWYRQDPGLGLRLIYFSYDVKMKEKGDIPEGYSVSREKKERFSLILESASTNQTSMYLCASSFRGSNEQFFGPGTRLTVL.

The V and J genes are TRBV2 and TRBJ2-1; 7 nucleotides align to TRBD2. Germline trimming cut 2 bases from V and 9 bases from J; bases unmatched to any gene: 7. The germline V gene has CDR1 SNHLY and CDR2 FYNNEI. This CDR3 spans 14 amino acids. This chain's CDR3 is CASSELRENGEQFF. The CDR3 DNA follows: TGTGCCAGCAGTGAATTGCGGGAGAACGGTGAGCAGTTCTTC.

The chain carries TRBV7-3 and TRBJ2-2, with D unclear. This CDR3 comprises 14 residues. Trimming took off 2 bases at V and 6 bases at J, with 10 bases between the two ends. In germline, CDR1 is SGHTA, CDR2 FQGTGA. The CDR3 protein is CASSLGTISGELFF. CDR3 in DNA: TGTGCCAGCAGCTTAGGCACCATTTCCGGGGAGCTGTTTTTT.

The table lists this clone with a few counts. In DNA form, the CDR3 reads TGTGCCAGCAGCTTTCCGGGAGGGGAGACCCAGTACTTC. It yields the protein CASSFPGGETQYF. The rearrangement links TRBV11-1 to TRBJ2-5, with 8 bases that match TRBD2. Germline lookup yields CDR1 SGHAT and CDR2 FQDESV (reference sequence). The CDR3 extends over 13 amino acids. The V gene end was trimmed by 3 bases and the J gene end by 5 bases; junction bases not matched to a gene: 2.

This chain links TRBV4-3 with TRBJ1-6; the D is unclear. With 1 base removed from V and 0 bases from J, the gap between germline ends came to 4 bases. CDR1 is LGHNA, CDR2 YSLEER, per germline. This CDR3 has 15 residues. CDR3 bases: TGCGCCAGCAGCCAAGCTAGCTCCTATAATTCACCCCTCCACTTT. Translation gives CASSQASSYNSPLHF.

The V and J genes are TRBV2 and TRBJ2-7, with D unresolved. The CDR3 sequence is 13 residues long. Per germline, CDR1 SNHLY and CDR2 FYNNEI. V was shortened by 6 bases and J by 0 bases, with 9 bases between the two germline ends. CDR3 bases: TGTGCCAGCAGGCCAGTCTCCTCCTACGAGCAGTACTTC. Translated, it gives CASRPVSSYEQYF. Filled out from reference TRBV2 and TRBJ2-7, the complete variable domain reads EPEVTQTPSHQVTQMGQEVILRCVPISNHLYFYWYRQILGQKVEFLVSFYNNEISEKSEIFDDQFSVERPDGSNFTLKIRSTKLEDSAMYFCASRPVSSYEQYFGPGTRLTVT.

V usage is TRBV3-1 (or the pseudogene TRBV3-2) and J usage is TRBJ1-6, with a possible D match to TRBD1 (6 bases). The CDR3 covers 13 residues. V lost 2 bases and J 9 bases, leaving 8 bases between the germline ends. CDR1 and CDR2 (germline): LGHDT, YNNKEL (reference sequence). For the CDR3, the DNA is TGTGCCAGCAGCCAACCCAGGGGTTCACCCCTCCACTTT. It yields the protein CASSQPRGSPLHF.